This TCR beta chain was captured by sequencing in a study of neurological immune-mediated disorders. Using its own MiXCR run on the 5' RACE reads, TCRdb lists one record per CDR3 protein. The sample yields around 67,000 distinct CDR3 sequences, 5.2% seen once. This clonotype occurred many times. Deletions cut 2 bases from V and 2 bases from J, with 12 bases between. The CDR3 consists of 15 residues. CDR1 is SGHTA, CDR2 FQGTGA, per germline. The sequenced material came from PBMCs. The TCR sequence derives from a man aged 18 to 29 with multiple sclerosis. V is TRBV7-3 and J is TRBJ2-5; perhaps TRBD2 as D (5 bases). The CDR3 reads CASSLLPRRQETQYF. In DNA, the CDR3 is TGTGCCAGCAGCTTACTCCCTAGGAGGCAAGAGACCCAGTACTTC. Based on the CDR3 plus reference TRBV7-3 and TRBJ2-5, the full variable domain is GAGVSQTPSNKVTEKGKYVELRCDPISGHTALYWYRQSLGQGPEFLIYFQGTGAADDSGLPNDRFFAVRPEGSVSTLKIQRTERGDSAVYLCASSLLPRRQETQYFGPGTRLLVL.